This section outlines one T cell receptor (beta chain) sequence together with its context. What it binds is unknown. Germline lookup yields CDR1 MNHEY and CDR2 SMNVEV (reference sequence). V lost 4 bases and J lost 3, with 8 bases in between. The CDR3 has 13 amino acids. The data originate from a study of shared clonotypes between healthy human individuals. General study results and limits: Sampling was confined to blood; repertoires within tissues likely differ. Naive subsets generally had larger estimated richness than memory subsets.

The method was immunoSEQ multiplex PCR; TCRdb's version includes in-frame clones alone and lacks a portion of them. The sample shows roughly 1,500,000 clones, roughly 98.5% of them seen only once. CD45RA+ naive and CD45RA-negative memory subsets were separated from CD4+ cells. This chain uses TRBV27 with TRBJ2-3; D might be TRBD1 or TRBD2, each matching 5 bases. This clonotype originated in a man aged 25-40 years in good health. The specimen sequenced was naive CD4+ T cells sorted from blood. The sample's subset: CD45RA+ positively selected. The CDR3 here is CASSWGGTDTQYF. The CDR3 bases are TGTGCCAGCAGTTGGGGCGGGACAGATACGCAGTATTTT.